The 17 T cell receptor beta chains listed next were all sequenced from one sample in a study of T cell changes during pregnancy in multiple sclerosis. Sequencing used immunoSEQ multiplex PCR; TCRdb keeps in-frame clones, though not all of them. The profile shows approximately 41,000 clones, 85% to 95% of them singletons. This specimen was CD4+ T cells from peripheral blood mononuclear cells, taken in the second trimester of pregnancy. The source of these receptors is a female donor with multiple sclerosis, enrolled in a pregnancy study.

J is TRBJ1-2 and V is TRBV28; D uncertain. V dropped 3 bases and J dropped 0 bases, with 8 bases sitting between them. Per germline, CDR1 MDHEN and CDR2 SYDVKM. This CDR3 has 14 amino acids. The CDR3 DNA sequence: TGTGCCAGCAGTTTTGGCAGTACTAACTATGGCTACACCTTC. Protein sequence: CASSFGSTNYGYTF.

This clone was seen a single time. The chain is built from TRBV6-1 and TRBJ2-1; possibly TRBD2 for D (7 bases). V was clipped by 4 bases and J by 7 bases, with 20 bases between them. In germline, CDR1 is MNHNS, CDR2 SASEGT. This CDR3 has 16 amino acids. CDR3 DNA sequence: TGTGCCAGCAGTGGGTCCGGGGGCGGGAGCCGGAATGAGCAGTTCTTC. This translates into CASSGSGGGSRNEQFF.

The chain uses TRBV10-3 and TRBJ2-2, with a possible D match to TRBD1 (5 bases). This CDR3 region has 14 residues. Between the trimmed V and J ends, which lost 5 bases and 1 base, there was a span of 8 bases. CDR1 is ENHRY and CDR2 is SYGVKD in the germline V gene. For the CDR3, the DNA is TGTGCCATCAGTCAGGGAAGGAACACCGGGGAGCTGTTTTTT. The encoded protein is CAISQGRNTGELFF.

The chain joins TRBV9 to TRBJ2-1, with D tentatively TRBD2 (5 bases). V shed 2 bases and J shed 9 bases, with 12 bases lying between them. The CDR3 is made up of 13 amino acids. Germline V CDR1 and CDR2: SGDLS, YYNGEE. For the CDR3, the DNA is TGTGCCAGCAGCGTCTTTCGGGATGGTGAGCAGTTCTTC. Translated: CASSVFRDGEQFF.

The chain couples TRBV30 to TRBJ2-2, with D uncertain. CDR1 is GTSNPN and CDR2 is SVGIG in the germline V gene (reference sequence). The CDR3 covers 15 residues. V dropped 2 bases and J dropped 0 bases, with 10 bases sitting between them. This CDR3 is CAWSYSFANTGELFF. CDR3 sequence (DNA): TGTGCCTGGAGTTACTCGTTCGCGAACACCGGGGAGCTGTTTTTT.

This clone has just one count. The chain has TRBV7-8 and TRBJ2-2; 8 bases agree with TRBD2. Germline V CDR1 and CDR2: SGHVS, FQNEAQ. The V gene end was trimmed by 5 bases and the J gene end by 8 bases; junction bases not matched to a gene: 16. This CDR3 is built from 17 residues. CDR3 sequence: CASSQVGSGAFGGELFF. CDR3 sequence (DNA): TGTGCCAGCAGCCAAGTCGGTAGCGGGGCCTTCGGGGGGGAGCTGTTTTTT.

J is TRBJ2-7 and V is TRBV5-5; D not certain. Germline assignment: CDR1 SGHKS and CDR2 YYEKEE (reference sequence). V was clipped by 0 bases and J by 0 bases, with 10 bases between them. The CDR3 totals 15 residues. The CDR3 is CASSLAPLSSYEQYF. The CDR3 nucleotides are TGTGCCAGCAGCTTGGCCCCCCTGAGCTCCTACGAGCAGTACTTC.

V usage is TRBV2 and J usage is TRBJ2-5; possible D gene TRBD2, 6 bases. The CDR3 sequence is 14 residues long. The V end lost 7 bases, the J end lost 5 bases, and 17 bases lay between the germline ends. The germline CDR1 and CDR2 sequences are SNHLY and FYNNEI. The CDR3 sequence: CASIRTAGRETQYF. The CDR3 nucleotides are TGTGCCAGCATCCGGACGGCGGGACGGGAGACCCAGTACTTC.

The CDR3 region has the DNA TGTGCCAGCAGTAGGCGGACAGGGGATCAGCCCCAGCATTTT. It yields the protein CASSRRTGDQPQHF. The chain carries TRBV6-5 and TRBJ1-5; TRBD1 aligns across 9 bases. Looked up from germline, CDR1 is MNHEY and CDR2 is SVGAGI. The J segment lost 5 bases and the V segment lost 5 bases, leaving 4 bases of the junction unmatched. The CDR3 length is 14 residues.

This clone was found once. The chain uses TRBV19 and TRBJ2-1, with TRBD2 matching 14 bases. CDR1 is LNHDA and CDR2 is SQIVND in the germline V gene (reference sequence). The CDR3 is made up of 17 amino acids. The V segment lost 9 bases and the J segment 7 bases; nucleotides outside the gene matches: 14. The CDR3 sequence is CASNTPGLAGGGNEQFF. DNA of the CDR3: TGTGCCAGCAACACCCCTGGACTAGCGGGAGGAGGGAATGAGCAGTTCTTC. Full variable domain (rest looked up from reference TRBV19 and TRBJ2-1): DGGITQSPKYLFRKEGQNVTLSCEQNLNHDAMYWYRQDPGQGLRLIYYSQIVNDFQKGDIAEGYSVSREKKESFPLTVTSAQKNPTAFYLCASNTPGLAGGGNEQFFGPGTRLTVL.

The genes are TRBV5-1 and TRBJ1-3; possible D gene TRBD1, 5 bases. Germline-derived CDR1 and CDR2 are SGHRS and YFSETQ. V lost 4 bases to trimming and J lost 0 bases, with 11 bases between them. CDR3 length: 15 residues. In DNA form, the CDR3 reads TGCGCCAGCAGCCTGGACGGACACTCTGGAAACACCATATATTTT. Residues: CASSLDGHSGNTIYF.

The chain employs TRBV11-2 and TRBJ1-1; D may be TRBD1 (6 bases). V lost 5 bases and J lost 1, with 17 bases in between. The CDR3 totals 16 residues. Germline V gene data show CDR1 as SGHAT and CDR2 as FQNNGV. The CDR3 region has the DNA TGTGCCAGCAGCCCAGGACCCATCAGGGGGAACACTGAAGCTTTCTTT. Protein: CASSPGPIRGNTEAFF.

The chain carries TRBV6-1 and TRBJ1-1; D is undetermined. There are 13 residues in the CDR3. From germline, CDR1 is MNHNS and CDR2 SASEGT. Trimming shortened V by 1 base and J by 5 bases, and 8 bases separated the two germline ends. CDR3 sequence reads: CASSEVGNTEAFF. The CDR3 nucleotides read TGTGCCAGCAGTGAAGTGGGCAATACTGAAGCTTTCTTT.

This clone was observed a single time. V usage is TRBV7-2 and J usage is TRBJ1-1; TRBD1 aligns across 11 bases. The V gene's germline CDR1 is SGHTA and CDR2 FQGNSA. The V gene end was trimmed by 7 bases and the J gene end by 12 bases; junction bases not matched to a gene: 10. CDR3 size: 13 residues. CDR3 sequence reads: CASIRDRGTETFF. CDR3 DNA: TGTGCCAGCATCAGGGACAGGGGGACAGAAACTTTCTTT.

The chain carries TRBV5-5 and TRBJ1-2; D possibly corresponds to TRBD1 (6 bases). CDR3 length: 15 amino acids. CDR1 and CDR2 from the germline V gene are SGHKS and YYEKEE (reference sequence). V was trimmed by 0 bases and J by 0 bases, leaving 9 bases between them. The CDR3 spells CASSLEQGANYGYTF. The CDR3 bases are TGTGCCAGCAGCTTGGAACAGGGAGCTAACTATGGCTACACCTTC.

V gene TRBV15 combines with J gene TRBJ1-2; a weak D match, TRBD1 (5 bases). The CDR3 runs 14 residues. The ends were cut back, 3 bases at V and 3 bases at J, with 11 bases in the middle. Per germline, CDR1 LNHNV and CDR2 YYDKDF (reference sequence). The CDR3 reads CATSSGLRDYGYTF. CDR3 nucleotide sequence: TGTGCCACCAGCAGTGGTCTCAGGGACTATGGCTACACCTTC. The whole variable domain, filled in from reference TRBV15 and TRBJ1-2, reads DAMVIQNPRYQVTQFGKPVTLSCSQTLNHNVMYWYQQKSSQAPKLLFHYYDKDFNNEADTPDNFQSRRPNTSFCFLDIRSPGLGDTAMYLCATSSGLRDYGYTFGSGTRLTVV.

The chain joins TRBV7-2 to TRBJ2-5; D possibly corresponds to TRBD2 (5 bases). Germline V gives CDR1 SGHTA, CDR2 FQGNSA. V lost 5 bases, J lost 5 bases, and 18 bases lay in between. CDR3 size: 15 residues. The CDR3 DNA reads TGTGCCAGCAGCCCACGGGTCGGCGGGTGGGAGACCCAGTACTTC. This gives the protein CASSPRVGGWETQYF.